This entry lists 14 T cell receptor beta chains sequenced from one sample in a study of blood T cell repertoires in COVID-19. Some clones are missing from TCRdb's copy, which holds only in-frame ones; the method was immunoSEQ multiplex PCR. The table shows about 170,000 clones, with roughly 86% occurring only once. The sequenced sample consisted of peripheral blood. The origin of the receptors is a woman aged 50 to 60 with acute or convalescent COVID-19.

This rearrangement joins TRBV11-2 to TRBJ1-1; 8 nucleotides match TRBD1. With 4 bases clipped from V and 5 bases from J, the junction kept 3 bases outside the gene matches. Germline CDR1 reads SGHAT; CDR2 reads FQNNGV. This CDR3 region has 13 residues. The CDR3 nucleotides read TGTGCCAGCAGCTGGACAGGGCTTACTGAAGCTTTCTTT. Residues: CASSWTGLTEAFF.

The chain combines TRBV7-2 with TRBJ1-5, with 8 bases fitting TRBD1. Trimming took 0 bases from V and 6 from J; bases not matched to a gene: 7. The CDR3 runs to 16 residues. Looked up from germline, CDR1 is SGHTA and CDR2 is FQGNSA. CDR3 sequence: CASSLAGQGAGQPQHF. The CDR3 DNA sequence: TGTGCCAGCAGCTTAGCGGGGCAGGGGGCAGGTCAGCCCCAGCATTTT.

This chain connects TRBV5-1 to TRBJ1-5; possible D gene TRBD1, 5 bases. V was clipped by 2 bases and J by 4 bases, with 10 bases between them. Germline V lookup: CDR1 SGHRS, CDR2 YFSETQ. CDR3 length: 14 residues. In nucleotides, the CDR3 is TGCGCCAGCAGCTTAGAGGCAGGGAATCAGCCCCAGCATTTT. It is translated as CASSLEAGNQPQHF.

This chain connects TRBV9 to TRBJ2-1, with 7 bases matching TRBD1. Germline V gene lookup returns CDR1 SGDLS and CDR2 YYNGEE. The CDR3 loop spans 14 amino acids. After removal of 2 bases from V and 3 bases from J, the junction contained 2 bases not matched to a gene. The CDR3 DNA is TGTGCCAGCAGCGTTTGGGACAGCTACAATGAGCAGTTCTTC. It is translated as CASSVWDSYNEQFF.

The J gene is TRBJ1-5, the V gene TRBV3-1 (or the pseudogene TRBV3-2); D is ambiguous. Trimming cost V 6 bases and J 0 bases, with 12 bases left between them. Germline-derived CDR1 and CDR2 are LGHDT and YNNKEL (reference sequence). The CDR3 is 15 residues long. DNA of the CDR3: TGTGCCAGCAGTCTGCAGGCTATTAGCAATCAGCCCCAGCATTTT. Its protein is CASSLQAISNQPQHF.

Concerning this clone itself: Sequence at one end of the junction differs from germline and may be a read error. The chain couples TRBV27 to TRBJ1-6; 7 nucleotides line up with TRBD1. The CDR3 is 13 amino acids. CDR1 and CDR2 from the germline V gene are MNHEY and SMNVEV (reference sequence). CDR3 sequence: CASRGQNNSPLHF. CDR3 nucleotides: TGTGCCAGTAGGGGACAGAATAACTCACCCCTCCACTTT.

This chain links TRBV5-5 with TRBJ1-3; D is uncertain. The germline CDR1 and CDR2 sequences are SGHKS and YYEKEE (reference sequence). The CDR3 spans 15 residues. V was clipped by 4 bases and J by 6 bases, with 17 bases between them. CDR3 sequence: CASSQHGGLVNTIYF. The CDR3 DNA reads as TGTGCCAGCAGCCAACATGGAGGCCTAGTAAACACCATATATTTT.

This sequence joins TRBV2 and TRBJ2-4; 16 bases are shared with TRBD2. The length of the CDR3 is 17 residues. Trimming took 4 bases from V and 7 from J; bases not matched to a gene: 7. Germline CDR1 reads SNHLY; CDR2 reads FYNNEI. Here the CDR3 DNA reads TGTGCCAGCAGTGTAGGGACTAGCGGGAGGGCCGGGAACATTCAGTACTTC. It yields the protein CASSVGTSGRAGNIQYF.

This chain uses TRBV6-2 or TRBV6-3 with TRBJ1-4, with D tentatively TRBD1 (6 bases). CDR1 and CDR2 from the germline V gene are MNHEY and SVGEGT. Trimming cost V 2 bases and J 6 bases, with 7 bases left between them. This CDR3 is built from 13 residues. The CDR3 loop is CASSYGQYEKLFF. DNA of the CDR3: TGTGCCAGCAGTTACGGACAGTATGAAAAACTGTTTTTT.

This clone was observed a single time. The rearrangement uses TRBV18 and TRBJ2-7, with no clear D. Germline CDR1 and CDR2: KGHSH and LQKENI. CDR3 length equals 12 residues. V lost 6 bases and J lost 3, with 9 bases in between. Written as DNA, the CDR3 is TGTGCCAGCTCTTCCAGACTCTACGAGCAGTACTTC. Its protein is CASSSRLYEQYF.

CDR3 sequence: CASSQSFRGRVSTEAFF. CDR3 coding DNA: TGTGCCAGCAGCCAAAGCTTCAGGGGGAGAGTCAGCACTGAAGCTTTCTTT. The chain employs TRBV7-9 and TRBJ1-1; 7 bases are shared with TRBD1. The CDR3 consists of 17 residues. The V gene end was trimmed by 5 bases and the J gene end by 4 bases; junction bases not matched to a gene: 16. CDR1 SEHNR and CDR2 FQNEAQ come from the germline V gene (reference sequence).

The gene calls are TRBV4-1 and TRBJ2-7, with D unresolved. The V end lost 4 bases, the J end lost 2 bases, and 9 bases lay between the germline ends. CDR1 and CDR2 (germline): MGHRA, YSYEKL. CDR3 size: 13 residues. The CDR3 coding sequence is TGCGCCAGCAGCCTGACGGAGACCTACGAGCAGTACTTC. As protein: CASSLTETYEQYF.

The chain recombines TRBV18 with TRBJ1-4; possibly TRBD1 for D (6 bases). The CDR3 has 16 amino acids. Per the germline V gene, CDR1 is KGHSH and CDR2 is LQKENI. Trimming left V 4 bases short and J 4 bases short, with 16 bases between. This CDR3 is CASSLTGTSDNEKLFF. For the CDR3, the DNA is TGTGCCAGCTCACTAACCGGGACATCGGATAATGAAAAACTGTTTTTT.

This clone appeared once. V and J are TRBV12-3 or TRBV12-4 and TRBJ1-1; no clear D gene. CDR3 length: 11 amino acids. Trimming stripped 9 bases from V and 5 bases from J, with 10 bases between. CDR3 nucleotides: TGTGCCAGTCAGGCTGGGACTGAAGCTTTCTTT. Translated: CASQAGTEAFF.